This T cell receptor beta chain was sequenced for a study of blood T cell repertoires in COVID-19. As for the study in general: PBMCs, B-cell-depleted T cells, or T cells were the source of the cDNA or gDNA that made up the material.

Original processing methods: Amplification of reference gene primers was used by the study to estimate nucleated cell counts. Data came from immunoSEQ multiplex PCR; TCRdb stores just in-frame clones and leaves some out. For V, J and clone size, that table is used; D and trimming come from the DNA. The table includes roughly 260,000 clones, roughly 87% detected once. Germline-derived CDR1 and CDR2 are SGHAT and FQNNGV. This CDR3 is 13 amino acids long. With V trimmed by 3 bases and J by 4 bases, 2 bases remained unmatched. Participants came from some 26 US areas, aged about 18 to 95 years. Cohorts were assigned according to the clinical history that participants reported.

This TCR was recovered from a woman in her twenties or thirties with acute COVID-19. Sample: PBMCs or T cells enriched from blood (not recorded which). V gene TRBV11-2 combines with J gene TRBJ1-1; 7 positions match TRBD1. CDR3 sequence (DNA): TGTGCCAGCAGCTTCGAGGGGGCCACTGAAGCTTTCTTT. Translation gives CASSFEGATEAFF.